Listed here are 7 T cell receptor beta chains from one sample, sequenced in a study of T-cell reconstitution after alpha-beta-depleted transplantation in children. Molecular barcoding with unique molecular identifiers was used for the TCRbeta library. Via MiXCR, TCRdb re-called the PCR reads, giving one row per CDR3 protein. Among more than 200,000 distinct CDR3 sequences listed, over 20% were seen once. The sample consisted of PBMCs, taken before TCRalphabeta/CD19-depleted stem cell transplant. The source is a girl aged 2 to 9 with Fanconi anemia, due to receive a stem cell transplant.

The chain joins TRBV29-1 to TRBJ1-1; D is perhaps TRBD1 (5 bases). The CDR3 runs 12 residues. CDR1 is SQVTM, CDR2 ANQGSEA, per germline. Trimming stripped 4 bases from V and 3 bases from J, with 9 bases between. The CDR3 region is CSVGRGDTEAFF. CDR3 bases: TGCAGCGTTGGTCGGGGGGACACTGAAGCTTTCTTT.

This chain joins TRBV6-1 and TRBJ2-1; 13 nucleotides agree with TRBD2. Per the germline V gene, CDR1 is MNHNS and CDR2 is SASEGT. CDR3 size: 17 residues. Unmatched junction bases numbered 8, after V lost 5 bases and J lost 4 bases. This CDR3 reads CASSPSLLAGGYNEQFF. Here the CDR3 DNA reads TGTGCCAGCAGTCCAAGCCTACTAGCGGGAGGGTACAATGAGCAGTTCTTC.

The chain has TRBV7-2 and TRBJ2-7; no clear D gene. Trimming took off 7 bases at V and 3 bases at J, with 16 bases between the two ends. Germline lookup yields CDR1 SGHTA and CDR2 FQGNSA. The CDR3 consists of 14 residues. CDR3 sequence reads: CASTEQYAGYEQYF. For the CDR3, the DNA is TGTGCCAGCACAGAACAGTACGCAGGCTACGAGCAGTACTTC.

This clonotype was counted at least ten times. The chain couples TRBV20-1 to TRBJ2-7, with D possibly being TRBD2 (5 bases). The CDR3 totals 12 residues. V was cut by 4 bases and J by 4 bases, with 11 bases left in between. Germline-derived CDR1 and CDR2 are DFQATT and SNEGSKA (reference sequence). DNA for the CDR3: TGCAGTGCTAACGAGGACTTTTACGAGCAGTACTTC. Amino acid sequence: CSANEDFYEQYF.

This clonotype appeared many times. This rearrangement joins TRBV29-1 to TRBJ2-3, with D unclear. This CDR3 contains 13 residues. Germline-derived CDR1 and CDR2 are SQVTM and ANQGSEA. The ends were cut back, 3 bases at V and 3 bases at J, with 10 bases in the middle. The CDR3 coding sequence is TGCAGCGTTGAGGGCAGCCAAACAGATACGCAGTATTTT. Translating gives CSVEGSQTDTQYF.

This sequence joins TRBV7-3 and TRBJ2-2, with a possible D match to TRBD2 (5 bases). The V gene's germline CDR1 is SGHTA and CDR2 FQGTGA. The CDR3 has 15 residues. The V and J ends lost 3 bases and 5 bases respectively, with 13 bases between them. CDR3 residues: CASSLGPTRTGELFF. DNA of the CDR3: TGTGCCAGCAGCTTGGGCCCCACTAGAACCGGGGAGCTGTTTTTT.

The rearrangement uses TRBV23-1 and TRBJ2-7; D not resolved. TRBV23-1 is annotated as an ORF whose role is uncertain. CDR3 length: 12 residues. The ends were cut back, 7 bases at V and 3 bases at J, with 10 bases in the middle. CDR3 DNA: TGCGCCAGCACTCCTCTGGACTACGAGCAGTACTTC. It specifies CASTPLDYEQYF.